The entry below describes one T cell receptor beta chain. Its antigen is unidentified. These data are taken from a study of shared clonotypes between healthy human individuals. Findings and caveats of the study: Incompleteness in sorted-subset sequencing, despite large depth, was shown by rarefaction.

All participating donors were Caucasian adults from Nashville, Tennessee. Negatively enriched CD4+ T cells were divided by CD45RA into naive and memory. Original methodology: Junction-only immunoSEQ sequences carried no quality scores, so filtering differed. Method: immunoSEQ multiplex PCR; TCRdb's copy keeps in-frame clones and lacks some. The V and J calls and clone size come from that table; D and trimming were worked out from the DNA. This sample has around 1.1 million clones, with approximately 77% found just once. Germline values: CDR1 LGHNA, CDR2 YSLEER. CDR3 length: 16 amino acids. Trimming left V 2 bases short and J 3 bases short, with 17 bases between.

This chain links TRBV4-3 with TRBJ2-7, with unresolved D. Material for sequencing was memory CD4+ T cells from PBMCs. Subset reported: CD45RA-negative fraction. The TCR comes from a man between 18 and 35 years old in good health. Some clones in this sample may be carry-over from other donors' samples. As DNA, the CDR3 is TGCGCCAGCAGCCAAAATGCGATTACGACTGACTACGAGCAGTACTTC. Protein product: CASSQNAITTDYEQYF.